These 8 T cell receptor beta chains originate from one sample sequenced in a study of CD8+CD57+ T cells in acquired aplastic anemia. Selection for sequencing was limited to patients who had shown CD8+CD57+ cell expansion by flow cytometry. Profiling of TCR beta VDJ combinations and CDR3 sequences used genomic DNA as template. TCRdb independently ran MiXCR on the reads; one entry per CDR3 protein. The table records 160,000 or so distinct CDR3 sequences, around 48% of them present only once. What was sequenced was sorted CD4+, CD8+, or CD8+CD57+ T cells (not recorded which) from PBMCs. These receptors were taken from a human donor with aplastic anemia.

The chain links TRBV10-1 to TRBJ2-3; D is undetermined. The V end lost 0 bases, the J end lost 6 bases, and 7 bases lay between the germline ends. The CDR3 has 13 amino acids. In germline, CDR1 is WNHNN, CDR2 SYGVQD (reference sequence). CDR3 coding DNA: TGCGCCAGCAGTGAGTCGAATCCTGATACGCAGTATTTT. This sequence encodes CASSESNPDTQYF.

The rearrangement uses TRBV10-3 and TRBJ1-5; perhaps TRBD1 as D (5 bases). This CDR3 comprises 14 residues. Germline V gene data show CDR1 as ENHRY and CDR2 as SYGVKD. Trimming removed 2 bases from V and 6 bases from J, with 11 bases in between. The CDR3 is CAISEPGVGQPQHF. As DNA, the CDR3 is TGTGCCATCAGTGAGCCGGGGGTGGGTCAGCCCCAGCATTTT.

The chain is built from TRBV20-1 and TRBJ2-7, with D unclear. This CDR3 has 12 amino acids. V shed 3 bases and J shed 4 bases, with 10 bases lying between them. Germline-derived CDR1 and CDR2 are DFQATT and SNEGSKA (reference sequence). CDR3 loop: CSASSMGYEQYF. In DNA form, the CDR3 reads TGCAGTGCTAGTTCGATGGGATACGAGCAGTACTTC.

This clonotype showed up many times. The chain combines TRBV12-3 or TRBV12-4 with TRBJ1-3, with D hard to call. The CDR3 is 13 amino acids. V lost 3 bases and J lost 2, with 5 bases in between. The CDR3 coding sequence is TGTGCCAGCAGTTTTTCCGCTGGAAACACCATATATTTT. It encodes CASSFSAGNTIYF.

The chain recombines TRBV11-1 with TRBJ2-1, with D maybe TRBD2 (5 bases). V lost 1 base and J lost 1, with 14 bases in between. Germline assignment: CDR1 SGHAT and CDR2 FQDESV (reference sequence). The CDR3 is made up of 17 amino acids. The DNA of the CDR3 is TGTGCCAGCAGCTTAGTCTTTTCGGGGTCATCCTACAATGAGCAGTTCTTC. Translating gives CASSLVFSGSSYNEQFF.

The chain links TRBV6-5 to TRBJ2-7; no clear D gene. V was cut by 0 bases and J by 2 bases, with 11 bases left in between. Germline values: CDR1 MNHEY, CDR2 SVGAGI. The CDR3 is made up of 15 amino acids. The CDR3 DNA is TGTGCCAGCAGTTACTCTGCCCGGGCCGCCTACGAGCAGTACTTC. Its translation: CASSYSARAAYEQYF.

The V call is TRBV2, the J call TRBJ2-5; 7 bases fit TRBD2. This CDR3 spans 15 amino acids. J lost 5 bases, V lost 3 bases, and 9 bases had no gene match. Germline values: CDR1 SNHLY, CDR2 FYNNEI. In DNA, the CDR3 is TGTGCCAGCAGTGACTCAGGGACGCGGGGGGAGACCCAGTACTTC. Translated, it gives CASSDSGTRGETQYF. The full variable domain, with the rest looked up from reference TRBV2 and TRBJ2-5, is EPEVTQTPSHQVTQMGQEVILRCVPISNHLYFYWYRQILGQKVEFLVSFYNNEISEKSEIFDDQFSVERPDGSNFTLKIRSTKLEDSAMYFCASSDSGTRGETQYFGPGTRLLVL.

In its sample, this clonotype was seen many times. The chain couples TRBV5-1 to TRBJ2-3, with D tentatively TRBD1 (6 bases). In germline, CDR1 is SGHRS, CDR2 YFSETQ. V lost 3 bases and J 6 bases, leaving 20 bases between the germline ends. The CDR3 contains 16 residues. The DNA for the CDR3 is TGCGCCAGCAGCTCCGGACAGCTATATTTTGGGGATACGCAGTATTTT. It specifies CASSSGQLYFGDTQYF.